This is a list of T cell receptor beta chains from one sample in a study of cytomegalovirus exposure and HLA in healthy donors. The method was immunoSEQ multiplex PCR; TCRdb's version includes in-frame clones alone and lacks a portion of them. Of 150,000 to 200,000 clones listed, 80% to 85% are singletons. The sample taken for sequencing was PBMCs. The receptors originated from a young woman in good health and CMV-seropositive. CDR3s include the opening cysteine and the closing phenylalanine or tryptophan. D genes are given only for firm matches. Size is omitted from some rows. Given values are once, few, many or a class for expanded clones.

clone size,V gene,D gene,J gene,CDR3 protein,CDR3 DNA
NA,TRBV6-5,NA,TRBJ1-1,CASSDDSLNTEAFF,TGTGCCAGCAGTGATGACAGCCTGAACACTGAAGCTTTCTTT
once,TRBV5-1,TRBD1,TRBJ1-5,CASSFGTGGQPQHF,TGCGCCAGCAGCTTTGGGACAGGGGGGCAGCCCCAGCATTTT
few,TRBV30,NA,TRBJ1-2,CAWSVRGIYGYTF,TGTGCCTGGAGTGTACGGGGGATATACGGCTACACCTTC
NA,TRBV5-6,NA,TRBJ1-1,CASTEGSVNTEAFF,TGTGCCAGCACCGAGGGATCCGTGAACACTGAAGCTTTCTTT
few,TRBV6-5,NA,TRBJ1-6,CASSYTVEGSPLHF,TGTGCCAGCAGTTATACGGTTGAGGGTTCACCCCTCCACTTT
NA,TRBV5-1,NA,TRBJ2-2,CASSWGVNTGELFF,TGCGCCAGCAGTTGGGGGGTGAACACCGGGGAGCTGTTTTTT
NA,TRBV6-5,NA,TRBJ2-1,CASSYQGGPNREQFF,TGTGCCAGCAGTTATCAAGGGGGACCTAATCGGGAGCAGTTCTTC
NA,TRBV6-6,TRBD1,TRBJ2-3,CASSSWTAQGEDTQYF,TGTGCCAGCAGCTCCTGGACAGCCCAGGGGGAGGATACGCAGTATTTT
NA,TRBV5-6,NA,TRBJ2-5,CASSLPVGETQYF,TGTGCCAGCAGCCTTCCAGTCGGGGAGACCCAGTACTTC
NA,TRBV5-4,TRBD2,TRBJ2-1,CASSLEASGGADEQFF,TGTGCCAGCAGCTTGGAGGCTAGCGGGGGAGCCGATGAGCAGTTCTTC
NA,TRBV27,TRBD1,TRBJ2-7,CASSSQGQGVMKQYF,TGTGCCAGCAGTTCCCAGGGACAGGGGGTAATGAAGCAGTACTTC
NA,TRBV7-9,NA,TRBJ1-4,CASSFPPGRTTNEKLFF,TGTGCCAGCAGCTTTCCCCCGGGGAGAACAACTAATGAAAAACTGTTTTTT
once,TRBV5-4,TRBD1,TRBJ1-2,CASSFDRDYGYTF,TGTGCCAGCAGCTTTGACAGGGACTATGGCTACACCTTC
NA,TRBV6-5,TRBD1,TRBJ1-2,CASSRQGGDGYTF,TGTGCCAGCAGTCGACAGGGAGGAGATGGCTACACCTTC
NA,TRBV7-9,NA,TRBJ2-2,CASPRESTGELFF,TGTGCCAGCCCTCGGGAATCCACCGGGGAGCTGTTTTTT
NA,TRBV5-6,TRBD2,TRBJ2-3,CASSTIAGADTQYF,TGTGCCAGCAGCACCATAGCGGGGGCAGATACGCAGTATTTT
NA,TRBV5-1,NA,TRBJ1-3,CASRPTGSPGNTIYF,TGCGCCAGCAGGCCTACCGGGAGCCCTGGAAACACCATATATTTT
once,TRBV7-8,NA,TRBJ2-1,CASSHSVINEQFF,TGTGCCAGCAGCCACAGTGTTATCAATGAGCAGTTCTTC
NA,TRBV27,NA,TRBJ1-5,CASSGGAPYNQPQHF,TGTGCCAGCAGTGGCGGGGCCCCTTACAATCAGCCCCAGCATTTT
NA,TRBV15,NA,TRBJ1-4,CATSREVTAANEKLFF,TGCGCCACCAGCAGAGAAGTAACCGCAGCTAATGAAAAACTGTTTTTT
NA,TRBV7-9,TRBD2,TRBJ2-2,CASSFGSGAGELFF,TGTGCCAGCAGCTTTGGGAGCGGGGCTGGGGAGCTGTTTTTT
NA,TRBV7-2,TRBD1,TRBJ2-3,CASSRDSLLGDTQYF,TGTGCCAGCAGCCGGGACAGCCTCTTGGGAGATACGCAGTATTTT
NA,TRBV2,NA,TRBJ1-2,CASIQQGGGYTF,TGTGCCAGCATTCAACAGGGTGGTGGCTACACCTTC
NA,TRBV7-2,NA,TRBJ2-3,CASSSRHASTDTQYF,TGTGCCAGCAGCTCCCGACACGCTAGCACAGATACGCAGTATTTT
few,TRBV6-4,TRBD2,TRBJ2-1,CASSDSPGGAYNEQFF,TGTGCCAGCAGTGACTCGCCGGGAGGGGCCTACAATGAGCAGTTCTTC
once,TRBV18,NA,TRBJ1-6,CASSPGASSYNSPLHF,TGTGCCAGCTCACCAGGGGCGAGCTCCTATAATTCACCCCTCCACTTT
NA,TRBV9,NA,TRBJ2-2,CASSPRRGAGELFF,TGTGCCAGCAGCCCGCGCAGGGGAGCCGGGGAGCTGTTTTTT
NA,TRBV6-1,TRBD1,TRBJ1-1,CASRAGQGGNTEAFF,TGTGCCAGCAGGGCGGGACAGGGAGGGAACACTGAAGCTTTCTTT
few,TRBV30,NA,TRBJ1-1,CAWSLGGATEAFF,TGTGCCTGGAGCTTAGGGGGGGCCACTGAAGCTTTCTTT
NA,TRBV7-9,TRBD1,TRBJ2-2,CSSSNPGQGARGELFF,TGTTCCAGCAGCAATCCGGGACAGGGGGCGCGTGGGGAGCTGTTTTTT
NA,TRBV6-1,NA,TRBJ1-2,CASSPRGGYTF,TGTGCCAGCAGCCCACGGGGTGGCTACACCTTC
once,TRBV7-7,TRBD1,TRBJ2-1,CASSLGMGQYNEQFF,TGTGCTAGCAGCTTAGGCATGGGACAGTATAATGAGCAGTTCTTC
NA,TRBV4-3,TRBD1,TRBJ1-2,CASSQGQGGYTF,TGCGCCAGCAGCCAGGGACAGGGTGGCTACACCTTC
once,TRBV6-5,NA,TRBJ2-1,CASSYRGTDYNEQFF,TGTGCCAGCAGTTACCGCGGGACAGACTACAATGAGCAGTTCTTC
once,TRBV5-1,NA,TRBJ1-1,CASSFGEYYEAFF,TGCGCCAGCAGCTTCGGAGAATACTATGAAGCTTTCTTT
NA,TRBV2,TRBD1,TRBJ1-2,CASSESGTGAYGYTF,TGTGCCAGCAGTGAAAGTGGGACAGGGGCCTATGGCTACACCTTC
NA,TRBV30,TRBD1,TRBJ1-1,CAWDKTGRTEAFF,TGTGCCTGGGATAAGACAGGGAGGACTGAAGCTTTCTTT
NA,TRBV30,NA,TRBJ2-2,CAWSVYGELFF,TGTGCCTGGAGTGTTTACGGGGAGCTGTTTTTT
NA,TRBV9,TRBD1,TRBJ2-5,CASSVGGQQETQYF,TGTGCCAGCAGCGTAGGGGGACAGCAAGAGACCCAGTACTTC
NA,TRBV5-1,TRBD2,TRBJ2-7,CASSITPSGANYEQYF,TGCGCCAGCAGCATCACGCCAAGCGGGGCGAACTACGAGCAGTACTTC
NA,TRBV30,NA,TRBJ1-2,CAWIRNSPSGYTF,TGTGCCTGGATAAGGAACAGCCCCAGCGGCTACACCTTC
few,TRBV27,TRBD2,TRBJ2-1,CASRNGGDAYNEQFF,TGTGCCAGCAGAAATGGGGGGGACGCCTACAATGAGCAGTTCTTC
NA,TRBV4-1,NA,TRBJ1-4,CASSPEETMGEKLFF,TGCGCCAGCAGCCCGGAGGAGACAATGGGCGAAAAACTGTTTTTT
NA,TRBV6-5,NA,TRBJ1-6,CASSYRVLGGSSPLHF,TGTGCCAGCAGTTACAGGGTGCTGGGGGGGAGCTCACCCCTCCACTTT
NA,TRBV12-5,NA,TRBJ1-5,CASAPEGRPQHF,TGTGCTAGTGCCCCCGAGGGTAGGCCCCAGCATTTT
NA,TRBV4-1,TRBD2,TRBJ2-5,CASSRGAGGYQETQYF,TGCGCCAGCAGCCGGGGAGCGGGAGGGTACCAAGAGACCCAGTACTTC